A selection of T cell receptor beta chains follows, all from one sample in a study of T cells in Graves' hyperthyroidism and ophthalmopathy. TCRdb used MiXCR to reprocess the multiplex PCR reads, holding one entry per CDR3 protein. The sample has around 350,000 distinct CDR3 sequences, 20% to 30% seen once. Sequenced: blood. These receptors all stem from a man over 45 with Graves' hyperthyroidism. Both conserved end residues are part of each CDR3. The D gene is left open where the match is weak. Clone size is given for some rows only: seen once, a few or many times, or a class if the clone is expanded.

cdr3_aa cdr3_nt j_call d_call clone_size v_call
CASTPGGGNTIYF TGTGCCAGCACGCCTGGCGGCGGAAACACCATATATTTT TRBJ1-3 . . TRBV6-1
CASSYGGEAFF TGTGCCAGCAGTTATGGAGGGGAAGCTTTCTTT TRBJ1-1 . many TRBV6-1
CASSQWRDRVYEQYF TGTGCCAGCAGCCAATGGCGGGACAGGGTCTACGAGCAGTACTTC TRBJ2-7 TRBD1 few TRBV11-2
CASTEPGLAVRVPYEQYF TGTGCCAGCACTGAACCGGGACTAGCGGTGAGAGTCCCCTACGAGCAGTACTTC TRBJ2-7 TRBD2 many TRBV2
CSARSQWDNEQFF TGCAGTGCTAGAAGTCAGTGGGACAATGAGCAGTTCTTC TRBJ2-1 . . TRBV20-1
CASSFPDRATEAFF TGTGCCAGCAGTTTCCCGGACAGGGCGACTGAAGCTTTCTTT TRBJ1-1 TRBD1 few TRBV28
CAISDITISNEQSF TGTGCCATCAGTGATATAACAATCTCCAATGAGCAGTCCTTC TRBJ2-1 . . TRBV10-3
CAISDRQGSGNTIYF TGTGCCATCAGTGACCGGCAGGGCTCTGGAAACACCATATATTTT TRBJ1-3 . once TRBV10-3
CATSTDEGREQFF TGTGCCACCAGCACCGACGAGGGGCGGGAGCAGTTCTTC TRBJ2-1 . . TRBV15
CASSQDAAGYEQYF TGTGCCAGCAGCCAAGACGCGGCCGGCTACGAGCAGTACTTC TRBJ2-7 . once TRBV3-1
CASSIGGDRGLNQPQHF TGTGCCAGTAGTATAGGGGGGGACAGGGGGCTGAATCAGCCCCAGCATTTT TRBJ1-5 TRBD1 . TRBV19
CSARGGAGGADTQYF TGCAGTGCTAGAGGAGGAGCGGGAGGGGCAGATACGCAGTATTTT TRBJ2-3 TRBD2 . TRBV20-1
CSAAGDSYEAFF TGCAGCGCTGCCGGAGACAGCTACGAAGCTTTCTTT TRBJ1-1 . many TRBV29-1
CASSPRPSGIPTDTQYF TGTGCCAGCAGTCCACGGCCTAGCGGGATACCCACCGATACGCAGTATTTT TRBJ2-3 TRBD2 . TRBV2
CASSPGLAEDPYEQYF TGTGCCAGTAGCCCGGGGCTAGCGGAGGACCCCTACGAGCAGTACTTC TRBJ2-7 TRBD2 few TRBV19
CASSLMTGAGTEAFF TGCGCCAGCAGCTTAATGACAGGGGCGGGGACTGAAGCTTTCTTT TRBJ1-1 TRBD1 few TRBV5-1
CASSLVLGGNEQFF TGCGCCAGCAGCTTAGTACTAGGAGGCAATGAGCAGTTCTTC TRBJ2-1 . many TRBV5-1
CASSFDRWNTIYF TGTGCCAGCAGCTTCGACAGATGGAACACCATATATTTT TRBJ1-3 . . TRBV11-2
CASSLGVPPDTQYF TGTGCCAGCAGTTTAGGTGTCCCACCAGATACGCAGTATTTT TRBJ2-3 . many TRBV28
CASSSPSVTEAFF TGTGCCAGCAGTTCTCCCTCCGTAACTGAAGCTTTCTTT TRBJ1-1 . many TRBV28
CASSLKWNTGELFF TGTGCCAGCAGCTTAAAATGGAACACCGGGGAGCTGTTTTTT TRBJ2-2 . few TRBV11-3
CASSVGAGGNEKTQYF TGTGCCAGCAGCGTAGGTGCGGGAGGAAATGAAAAGACCCAGTACTTC TRBJ2-5 TRBD2 . TRBV9
CASYEDGTVREQYF TGCGCCAGCTATGAGGATGGGACGGTTCGGGAGCAGTACTTC TRBJ2-7 . . TRBV10-2
CASARGPGYEQYF TGTGCCAGCGCCCGGGGCCCCGGCTACGAGCAGTACTTC TRBJ2-7 . . TRBV9
CASSPRSSGVSDTQYF TGTGCCAGCAGCCCAAGGTCGTCGGGGGTTTCGGATACGCAGTATTTT TRBJ2-3 . many TRBV7-9
CATQELDRRGDTQYF TGTGCCACTCAGGAGTTAGACAGGCGGGGAGATACGCAGTATTTT TRBJ2-3 . . TRBV6-1
CAISVQGGDTEAFF TGTGCCATCAGTGTGCAGGGGGGCGACACTGAAGCTTTCTTT TRBJ1-1 TRBD1 . TRBV10-3
CASSLDPYEQYF TGTGCCAGCAGCTTAGATCCCTACGAGCAGTACTTC TRBJ2-7 . many TRBV11-3
CASSQSPWAEAFF TGTGCCAGCAGCCAATCCCCTTGGGCTGAAGCTTTCTTT TRBJ1-1 . many TRBV3-1
CASSPVGLAGVGEQYF TGTGCCAGCAGCCCGGTAGGACTAGCGGGAGTTGGCGAGCAGTACTTC TRBJ2-7 TRBD2 many TRBV7-9
CASSFPGTSGPYEQYF TGTGCCAGCAGTTTCCCCGGGACTAGCGGTCCCTACGAGCAGTACTTC TRBJ2-7 TRBD2 many TRBV28
CATSDFTGRPSTDTQYF TGTGCCACCAGTGACTTTACGGGACGCCCCTCCACAGATACGCAGTATTTT TRBJ2-3 . once TRBV24-1
CASSPGAGGYNEQFF TGTGCCAGCTCACCCGGGGCAGGGGGCTACAATGAGCAGTTCTTC TRBJ2-1 TRBD1 few TRBV18
CASSVQANTEAFF TGTGCCAGCAGTGTTCAGGCGAACACTGAAGCTTTCTTT TRBJ1-1 . many TRBV6-1
CASSLGTSGSGEDTQYF TGTGCCAGCAGCTTAGGGACTAGCGGGAGCGGAGAAGATACGCAGTATTTT TRBJ2-3 TRBD2 . TRBV7-2
CASSPYDQGVTEAFF TGTGCCAGCAGCCCCTACGATCAGGGGGTAACTGAAGCTTTCTTT TRBJ1-1 TRBD1 . TRBV3-1
CASSRMGTRGTYEQYF TGTGCCAGCTCCAGGATGGGGACTAGGGGGACCTACGAGCAGTACTTC TRBJ2-7 TRBD2 . TRBV6-1
CASSSQGRFYNEQFF TGTGCCAGCAGTTCACAGGGCCGCTTTTACAATGAGCAGTTCTTC TRBJ2-1 . . TRBV6-2/TRBV6-3
CASRATVNTEAFF TGTGCCAGCAGAGCTACAGTGAACACTGAAGCTTTCTTT TRBJ1-1 . . TRBV5-6
CASSVGAGPYEQYF TGTGCCAGCAGCGTAGGGGCGGGACCCTACGAGCAGTACTTC TRBJ2-7 . few TRBV9
CASSILGPGREAFF TGTGCCAGCAGCATATTAGGTCCGGGGAGAGAAGCTTTCTTT TRBJ1-1 . few TRBV5-6
CAINPGTDYEQYF TGTGCCATCAATCCCGGGACAGACTACGAGCAGTACTTC TRBJ2-7 TRBD1 many TRBV10-3
CASTPGQVQPQHF TGTGCCAGCACTCCGGGACAGGTCCAGCCCCAGCATTTT TRBJ1-5 TRBD1 . TRBV2
CASNSGTGEQYF TGTGCCAGCAACTCCGGGACAGGGGAGCAGTACTTC TRBJ2-7 TRBD1 many TRBV12-3/TRBV12-4
CASSTGAIPLKAFF TGTGCCAGTAGTACCGGGGCCATTCCGCTGAAAGCTTTCTTT TRBJ1-1 . few TRBV19
CASRGQRNTEAFF TGTGCCAGCAGGGGACAGCGGAACACTGAAGCTTTCTTT TRBJ1-1 TRBD1 many TRBV2
CASSVRNEKLFF TGTGCCAGCAGCGTCAGGAATGAAAAACTGTTTTTT TRBJ1-4 . . TRBV2
CASSLGTSQETQYF TGTGCCAGCAGCTTAGGTACATCTCAAGAGACCCAGTACTTC TRBJ2-5 . many TRBV7-9
CASSPTPQGLAFF TGTGCCAGCAGCCCGACCCCCCAGGGTCTAGCTTTCTTT TRBJ1-1 . few TRBV7-3
CASSARQASTDTQYF TGTGCCAGCAGTGCGCGGCAGGCCTCCACAGATACGCAGTATTTT TRBJ2-3 . . TRBV2
CASSIGKGFSSNQPQHF TGTGCCAGTAGTATAGGTAAGGGTTTCTCGAGCAATCAGCCCCAGCATTTT TRBJ1-5 . . TRBV19